The 11 T cell receptor beta chains in this list originate from one sample, sequenced in a study of cytomegalovirus exposure and HLA in healthy donors. Profiling relied on immunoSEQ multiplex PCR, and the TCRdb table lists in-frame clones only, not all of them. The repertoire holds roughly 250,000 clones, around 87% seen once, with roughly 1.2% in the top ten. Source material: PBMCs. These receptors were taken from a woman aged 25 to 39 in good health and CMV-seropositive.

The chain uses TRBV4-1 and TRBJ2-7, with TRBD1 matching over 7 bases. This CDR3 region has 15 residues. The V and J ends lost 1 base and 1 base, in that order; junction bases with no gene match: 4. CDR1 is MGHRA, CDR2 YSYEKL, per germline. CDR3 in amino acids: CASSQGPGQSYEQYF. Written as DNA, the CDR3 is TGCGCCAGCAGCCAAGGACCGGGACAGTCCTACGAGCAGTACTTC.

The V call is TRBV27, the J call TRBJ2-1; 8 nucleotides match TRBD2. J gave up 2 bases and V 4 bases, and 7 bases lay outside the gene matches. Germline CDR1 is MNHEY and CDR2 is SMNVEV (reference sequence). CDR3 size: 16 residues. CDR3 coding DNA: TGTGCCAGCAGTTACCTACTAGCGGACACCTACAATGAGCAGTTCTTC. Translated, it gives CASSYLLADTYNEQFF.

The chain combines TRBV6-1 with TRBJ2-2; 7 bases are a match to TRBD1. With 10 bases clipped from V and 4 bases from J, the junction kept 9 bases outside the gene matches. There are 14 residues in the CDR3. Germline loops: CDR1 MNHNS, CDR2 SASEGT. CDR3 DNA: TGTGCCACCACGAGGGGGCGCGCCACCGGGGAGCTGTTTTTT. Translated, it gives CATTRGRATGELFF.

DNA of the CDR3: TGCGCCAGCAGCCCGCTCGGTCGCGGGAGGGTCTACGAGCAGTACTTC. It yields the protein CASSPLGRGRVYEQYF. V is TRBV4-1 and J is TRBJ2-7; 9 bases map to TRBD2. The J segment lost 3 bases and the V segment lost 4 bases, leaving 10 bases of the junction unmatched. The CDR3 has 16 amino acids. The V gene's germline CDR1 is MGHRA and CDR2 YSYEKL.

The J gene is TRBJ2-3, the V gene TRBV7-6, with TRBD2 matching 7 bases. The CDR3 covers 14 residues. CDR1 and CDR2 (germline): SGHVS, FNYEAQ. Unmatched junction bases numbered 6, after V lost 3 bases and J lost 6 bases. The DNA of the CDR3 is TGTGCCAGCAGCTTGGGAGGGTTAGGGGATACGCAGTATTTT. Encoded protein: CASSLGGLGDTQYF.

J is TRBJ2-6 and V is TRBV5-1, with 8 bases aligning to TRBD2. The germline V gene has CDR1 SGHRS and CDR2 YFSETQ. With V trimmed by 6 bases and J by 2 bases, 7 bases remained unmatched. The CDR3 extends over 16 amino acids. The chain's CDR3 is CASTEIGGAGANVLTF. CDR3 DNA sequence: TGCGCCAGCACAGAAATCGGGGGGGCTGGGGCCAACGTCCTGACTTTC.

This chain links TRBV5-6 with TRBJ2-3, with 7 nucleotides matching TRBD1. The J segment lost 3 bases and the V segment lost 4 bases, leaving 2 bases of the junction unmatched. Germline V gives CDR1 SGHDT, CDR2 YYEEEE. There are 13 residues in the CDR3. The CDR3 sequence is CASSPTGTDTQYF. CDR3 coding DNA: TGTGCCAGCAGCCCGACAGGGACAGATACGCAGTATTTT.

The gene calls are TRBV4-1 and TRBJ2-7, with D perhaps matching TRBD1 (6 bases). The CDR3 consists of 16 residues. Trimming removed 2 bases from V and 5 bases from J, with 19 bases in between. Per the germline V gene, CDR1 is MGHRA and CDR2 is YSYEKL. The DNA of the CDR3 is TGCGCCAGCAGCCAACAGGACAGCTTCGAGGTAAACGAGCAGTACTTC. Translating gives CASSQQDSFEVNEQYF.

This clone occurred once. The V call is TRBV11-2, the J call TRBJ1-2, with D tentatively TRBD1 (5 bases). This CDR3 spans 14 amino acids. V lost 6 bases and J lost 8, with 19 bases in between. CDR1 is SGHAT, CDR2 FQNNGV, per germline. The CDR3 loop is CASREYGGGRGYTF. The CDR3, as DNA: TGTGCCAGCAGGGAGTACGGGGGAGGCAGGGGCTACACCTTC.

This clone showed up just once. The V call is TRBV27, the J call TRBJ2-1; 8 positions match TRBD2. V lost 4 bases to trimming and J lost 5 bases; unmatched junction nucleotides: 10. Germline V CDR1 and CDR2: MNHEY, SMNVEV (reference sequence). This CDR3 contains 16 residues. The CDR3 protein is CASSSFASGLNNEQFF. The CDR3 nucleotides read TGTGCCAGCAGTTCCTTCGCTAGCGGGTTGAACAATGAGCAGTTCTTC.

The chain employs TRBV7-8 and TRBJ2-7, with a tentative D call TRBD1 (5 bases). There are 13 residues in the CDR3. V lost 1 base to trimming and J lost 6 bases, with 10 bases between them. Per germline, CDR1 SGHVS and CDR2 FQNEAQ. The CDR3 spells CASSLGADIEQYF. CDR3 sequence (DNA): TGTGCCAGCAGCTTAGGGGCGGACATCGAGCAGTACTTC.